A selection of T cell receptor beta chains follows, all from one sample in a study of T cells after yellow fever vaccination. From the 5' RACE reads, TCRdb called clonotypes with MiXCR, one entry per CDR3 protein. The profile shows about 580,000 distinct CDR3 sequences, around 16% of them singletons. This specimen was PBMCs, taken 5 days after the first yellow fever vaccination. These TCRs come from a man between 18 and 35 years old who received the YFV17D yellow fever vaccine. Both conserved end residues are part of each CDR3. The D gene is left open where the match is weak. Clone size appears in some rows only: once, few, many, or a class for an expanded clone.

>TRBD2|many|TRBV20-1|TRBJ2-1
TGCAGTGCCGGCTCTAGCGGGGCCTACAATGAGCAGTTCTTC
CSAGSSGAYNEQFF
>NA|few|TRBV4-1|TRBJ2-1
TGCGCCAGCAGCCATCAACAGTACAATGAGCAGTTCTTC
CASSHQQYNEQFF
>NA|NA|TRBV12-3/TRBV12-4|TRBJ1-5
TGTGCCAGCAGTAGACGTAGGGCAGGTAATCAGCCCCAGCATTTT
CASSRRRAGNQPQHF
>TRBD2|few|TRBV28|TRBJ2-1
TGTGCCACAAGCGGGGTACACAATGAGCAGTTCTTC
CATSGVHNEQFF
>NA|NA|TRBV12-3/TRBV12-4|TRBJ2-3
TGTGCCAGCAGTTTTGTGATGGGCACAGATACGCAGTATTTT
CASSFVMGTDTQYF
>TRBD1|NA|TRBV9|TRBJ2-7
TGTGCCAGCAGCTCAGGGACAGTAGCCTACGAGCAGTACTTC
CASSSGTVAYEQYF
>NA|NA|TRBV20-1|TRBJ1-6
TGCAGTGCTAGCAGGACAGAACTCGCCCTCCACTTT
CSASRTELALHF
>TRBD2|many|TRBV7-2|TRBJ2-5
TGTGCCAGCAGCCGGACTAGCGGAGAGACCCAGTACTTC
CASSRTSGETQYF
>NA|NA|TRBV10-3|TRBJ2-7
TGTGCCATCAGTGAGGCTACTAACGAGCAGTACTTC
CAISEATNEQYF
>NA|few|TRBV29-1|TRBJ1-4
TGCAGCGTGTGCCACACGGGGGGGGAAAAACTGTTTTTT
CSVCHTGGEKLFF
>NA|few|TRBV29-1|TRBJ2-3
TGCAGCGTTGTGGCCGGCGGCACAGATACGCAGTATTTT
CSVVAGGTDTQYF
>TRBD2|NA|TRBV15|TRBJ2-1
TGTGCCACCAGCAAGGCGCGGGGGGTCGATTTTACCAATGAGCAGTTCTTC
CATSKARGVDFTNEQFF
>TRBD1|NA|TRBV3-1|TRBJ2-5
TGTGCCAGCAGCCGACAGGGAAGGGCTGAGACCCAGTACTTC
CASSRQGRAETQYF
>NA|NA|TRBV6-5|TRBJ1-1
TGTGCCAGCAGTTACTCTGGGGGGTACACTGAAGCTTTCTTT
CASSYSGGYTEAFF
>NA|few|TRBV20-1|TRBJ1-1
TGCAGTGCTAGAGATCTGGACGAACACAGGGCTGAAGCTTTCTTT
CSARDLDEHRAEAFF
>NA|NA|TRBV7-2|TRBJ2-7
TGTGCCAGCAGCTTAGATACGGGTCGGGCCTACGAGCAGTACTTC
CASSLDTGRAYEQYF
>NA|NA|TRBV7-9|TRBJ2-1
TGTGCCAGCAGCTTAGTGTACGGGCCTTCCTACAATGAGCAGTTCTTC
CASSLVYGPSYNEQFF
>TRBD1|NA|TRBV5-1|TRBJ1-1
TGCGCCAGCAGGCCAGGGGGCCGGACTGAAGCTTTCTTT
CASRPGGRTEAFF
>NA|NA|TRBV7-3|TRBJ2-7
TGTGCCAGCAGCTTAGATTCAGGGCAGGGGAACGAGCAGTACTTC
CASSLDSGQGNEQYF
>TRBD1|NA|TRBV2|TRBJ1-1
TGTGCCATAGGACAGGGACTGACTGAAGCTTTCTTT
CAIGQGLTEAFF
>TRBD1|NA|TRBV2|TRBJ1-2
TGTGCCAGTATTGACAGGGCCTATGGCTACACCTTC
CASIDRAYGYTF
>NA|NA|TRBV27|TRBJ1-4
TGTGCCAGCAGTCCCCTGGGCACCGAGGGAACTAATGAAAAACTGTTTTTT
CASSPLGTEGTNEKLFF
>TRBD1|few|TRBV6-1|TRBJ2-3
TGTGCCAGCAGTCCCCCCACGGGACAGGGTACGGATACGCAGTATTTT
CASSPPTGQGTDTQYF
>NA|few|TRBV30|TRBJ2-3
TGTGCCTGGAGTCGTGGGGGGACCAGCACAGATACGCAGTATTTT
CAWSRGGTSTDTQYF
>TRBD2|few|TRBV11-2|TRBJ2-3
TGTGCCAGCAGCTCGGGACTAGCGGGGATTACAGATACGCAGTATTTT
CASSSGLAGITDTQYF
>TRBD2|NA|TRBV7-3|TRBJ2-1
TGTGCCAGCAGCTCAGCGGGGAGTTACAATGAGCAGTTCTTC
CASSSAGSYNEQFF
>NA|NA|TRBV12-3/TRBV12-4|TRBJ2-1
TGTGCCAGCAGATCGTCCGGGACGGCTTCCTACAATGAGCAGTTCTTC
CASRSSGTASYNEQFF
>NA|NA|TRBV7-9|TRBJ2-5
TGTGCCAGCGGGGGTGGGCAAGAGACCCAGTACTTC
CASGGGQETQYF
>NA|NA|TRBV30|TRBJ1-1
TGTGCCTGGAATCAGGGGTTCAACACTGAAGCTTTCTTT
CAWNQGFNTEAFF
>NA|few|TRBV7-9|TRBJ2-3
TGTGCCAGCAGCGACGAAATAGCGGATACGCAGTATTTT
CASSDEIADTQYF
>NA|many|TRBV30|TRBJ2-7
TGTGCCTGGAGTAGGCAGATCTCCGAGCAGTACTTC
CAWSRQISEQYF
>NA|few|TRBV5-8|TRBJ1-1
TGTGCCAGCAACCCCCCGGGCTTGAACACTGAAGCTTTCTTT
CASNPPGLNTEAFF
>NA|many|TRBV3-1|TRBJ2-1
TGTGCCAGCAGCCAATGGACAGGGGAAGAGACTAGCGGAGTAAATGAGCAGTTCTTC
CASSQWTGEETSGVNEQFF
>NA|NA|TRBV7-2|TRBJ1-5
TGTGCCAGCAGCTTAGTTTTGGGGTCAGGCCAGCCCCAGCATTTT
CASSLVLGSGQPQHF
>TRBD2|many|TRBV7-2|TRBJ2-4
TGTGCCAGCAGCCGGGGGGTATGGGACATTCAGTACTTC
CASSRGVWDIQYF
>TRBD1|few|TRBV7-2|TRBJ2-2
TGTGCCAGCAGCCGGACAGGGAGCACCGGGGAGCTGTTTTTT
CASSRTGSTGELFF
>NA|NA|TRBV7-2|TRBJ2-5
TGTGCCAGCAGGAAAACCGGGGCAAGAGAGACCCAGTACTTC
CASRKTGARETQYF
>TRBD1|few|TRBV2|TRBJ2-2
TGTGCCAGCAGGCTGGGGACAGGGGAAACCGGGGAGCTGTTTTTT
CASRLGTGETGELFF
>NA|few|TRBV12-3/TRBV12-4|TRBJ1-6
TGTGCCAGCACCCGCAGCAGGGGAGATTCACCCCTCCACTTT
CASTRSRGDSPLHF
>TRBD2|NA|TRBV18|TRBJ2-7
TGTGCCAGCTCAGCTAGCGGGGTGTACGAGCAGTACTTC
CASSASGVYEQYF
>NA|NA|TRBV25-1|TRBJ1-6
TGTGCCAGCACCCCCGGACGGTATAATTCACCCCTCCACTTT
CASTPGRYNSPLHF